Each of the 25 T cell receptor beta chains below was sequenced from the same sample in a study of blood T cell repertoires in COVID-19. TCRdb keeps only in-frame clones here, not all; method: immunoSEQ multiplex PCR. The table has almost 55,000 clones, 90% seen once. The material sequenced was peripheral blood. The receptors derive from a middle-aged woman with active COVID-19.

The DNA for the CDR3 is TGTGCCAGCAGCTTGTGGGGACAGGGTTTCGGTGAGCAGTTCTTC. It translates to CASSLWGQGFGEQFF. The chain recombines TRBV5-6 with TRBJ2-1; 9 positions match TRBD1. The V gene end was trimmed by 1 base and the J gene end by 9 bases; junction bases not matched to a gene: 8. The V gene's germline CDR1 is SGHDT and CDR2 YYEEEE. This CDR3 spans 15 amino acids.

The rearrangement uses TRBV11-2 and TRBJ1-2; TRBD1 matches at 7 bases. Per the germline V gene, CDR1 is SGHAT and CDR2 is FQNNGV. The J segment lost 0 bases and the V segment lost 5 bases, leaving 3 bases of the junction unmatched. The CDR3 loop spans 14 amino acids. The CDR3 DNA reads TGTGCCAGCAGCCCAGGGACAGCTAACTATGGCTACACCTTC. Translated: CASSPGTANYGYTF.

This chain links TRBV4-1 with TRBJ1-5; 9 bases agree with TRBD1. The CDR3 runs to 15 residues. Germline V lookup: CDR1 MGHRA, CDR2 YSYEKL. V gave up 0 bases and J gave up 6 bases; unmatched junction bases: 3. The CDR3 DNA reads TGCGCCAGCAGCCAAGATTCGGACAGGGGTCAGCCCCAGCATTTT. As protein: CASSQDSDRGQPQHF.

The chain combines TRBV11-2 with TRBJ1-1; 7 nucleotides align to TRBD1. This CDR3 comprises 13 residues. Losses at the gene ends were 3 bases for V and 3 bases for J; bases not matched to a gene: 1. Germline V lookup: CDR1 SGHAT, CDR2 FQNNGV. In DNA form, the CDR3 reads TGTGCCAGCAGCTTTACAGGGGACACTGAAGCTTTCTTT. Its translation is CASSFTGDTEAFF.

V gene TRBV12-3 or TRBV12-4 combines with J gene TRBJ1-2; the D gene is possibly TRBD1 (5 bases). Between the trimmed V and J ends, which lost 2 bases and 7 bases, there was a span of 11 bases. The length of the CDR3 is 13 residues. CDR3 bases: TGTGCCAGCAGTTTATGGGGGGAAGGTGGCTACACCTTC. This sequence encodes CASSLWGEGGYTF.

V and J are TRBV6-2 or TRBV6-3 and TRBJ2-7; 8 bases map to TRBD1. The CDR3 consists of 12 residues. CDR1 is MNHEY and CDR2 is SVGEGT in the germline V gene. V shed 4 bases and J 7 bases; nucleotides not matched to a gene: 3. This CDR3 is CASSLGTGEQYF. The CDR3 DNA reads TGTGCCAGCAGTTTGGGGACAGGAGAGCAGTACTTC.

The chain carries TRBV29-1 and TRBJ2-3, with TRBD1 matching 9 bases. After removal of 7 bases from V and 7 bases from J, the junction contained 15 bases not matched to a gene. Germline V gene lookup returns CDR1 SQVTM and CDR2 ANQGSEA. This CDR3 is built from 15 residues. CDR3 DNA sequence: TGCAGCGGCCTTGATACAGGGGGCACCTCACATACGCAGTATTTT. Translation: CSGLDTGGTSHTQYF.

V and J are TRBV27 and TRBJ1-5; D is unresolved. The CDR3 runs to 14 residues. The germline V gene has CDR1 MNHEY and CDR2 SMNVEV (reference sequence). Trimming removed 6 bases at V and 2 bases at J, with 11 bases between. This CDR3 is CASRSYGGNQPQHF. The CDR3 DNA is TGTGCCAGCAGGTCTTACGGGGGCAATCAGCCCCAGCATTTT.

This clone was seen a single time. The rearrangement uses TRBV30 and TRBJ2-3; possible D gene TRBD1, 6 bases. This CDR3 has 15 amino acids. Trimming took off 2 bases at V and 1 base at J, with 13 bases between the two ends. CDR1 and CDR2 (germline): GTSNPN, SVGIG (reference sequence). CDR3 region: CAWSPNRARTDTQYF. The DNA of the CDR3 is TGTGCCTGGAGTCCGAACAGGGCCCGCACAGATACGCAGTATTTT.

The chain has TRBV27 and TRBJ2-6; D is possibly TRBD1 (6 bases). This CDR3 has 16 amino acids. The germline V and J ends were trimmed by 5 bases and 0 bases, with 11 bases remaining between them. Germline V lookup: CDR1 MNHEY, CDR2 SMNVEV (reference sequence). CDR3 in DNA: TGTGCCAGCAGTATGGACAGTCTCTCTGGGGCCAACGTCCTGACTTTC. Translating gives CASSMDSLSGANVLTF.

This chain connects TRBV6-2 or TRBV6-3 to TRBJ1-3, with D perhaps TRBD1 (5 bases). V was pared by 0 bases and J by 4 bases, with 16 bases between. In germline, CDR1 is MNHEY, CDR2 SVGEGT. There are 17 residues in the CDR3. CDR3: CASSYSMAGPKGNTIYF. The CDR3 coding sequence is TGTGCCAGCAGTTACTCGATGGCAGGGCCAAAAGGAAACACCATATATTTT.

The chain couples TRBV19 to TRBJ1-5; 7 bases are shared with TRBD1. Germline lookup yields CDR1 LNHDA and CDR2 SQIVND (reference sequence). With V trimmed by 7 bases and J by 2 bases, 8 bases remained unmatched. This CDR3 region has 15 residues. This CDR3 reads CASKRGQIGNQPQHF. CDR3 sequence (DNA): TGTGCCAGTAAAAGGGGGCAGATAGGCAATCAGCCCCAGCATTTT.

The rearrangement links TRBV11-3 to TRBJ2-3; TRBD1 matches 8 bases. The germline V gene encodes CDR1 SGHNT and CDR2 YENEEA. V dropped 4 bases and J dropped 5; count of bases not matched to a gene: 11. CDR3 length: 16 residues. The CDR3 DNA is TGTGCCAGCAGCTCTGCTTGGACAGGGAGTTTAGATACGCAGTATTTT. It codes for CASSSAWTGSLDTQYF.

The chain has TRBV6-2 or TRBV6-3 and TRBJ1-5; a weak D match, TRBD1 (6 bases). The CDR3 has 14 residues. Per germline, CDR1 MNHEY and CDR2 SVGEGT. V lost 5 bases to trimming and J lost 4 bases, with 12 bases between them. CDR3: CASSLQGLNQPQHF. The CDR3, as DNA: TGTGCCAGCAGTCTCCAGGGGTTGAATCAGCCCCAGCATTTT.

CDR3 residues: CASSLGQGGRANSPLHF. In DNA form, the CDR3 reads TGTGCCAGCAGCCTGGGACAGGGGGGAAGGGCGAATTCACCCCTCCACTTT. The chain is built from TRBV7-6 and TRBJ1-6; TRBD1 agrees at 11 bases. Trimming took 5 bases from V and 7 from J; bases not matched to a gene: 10. CDR1 SGHVS and CDR2 FNYEAQ come from the germline V gene. The CDR3 runs to 17 residues.

The chain combines TRBV5-1 with TRBJ2-2; 9 bases line up with TRBD1. The CDR3 has 16 residues. After removal of 5 bases from V and 4 bases from J, the junction contained 9 bases not matched to a gene. Germline V CDR1 and CDR2: SGHRS, YFSETQ. The CDR3 sequence: CASSERDRDGTGELFF. CDR3 DNA: TGCGCCAGCAGTGAAAGGGACAGGGACGGCACCGGGGAGCTGTTTTTT.

The gene calls are TRBV6-5 and TRBJ2-7, with 8 bases fitting TRBD1. Germline V lookup: CDR1 MNHEY, CDR2 SVGAGI. The junction had 9 bases not matched to a gene; V was cut back by 6 bases and J by 5 bases. The CDR3 consists of 14 residues. The CDR3 DNA reads as TGTGCCAGCAGCGCAGGACAGGGCATCCACGAGCAGTACTTC. Its protein is CASSAGQGIHEQYF.

The sample holds one count of this clone. The genes are TRBV7-9 and TRBJ2-2, with 13 bases identical to TRBD2. V lost 5 bases, J lost 5 bases, and 5 bases stayed unmatched. The length of the CDR3 is 16 residues. Germline V CDR1 and CDR2: SEHNR, FQNEAQ (reference sequence). CDR3 DNA sequence: TGTGCCAGCAGCCTACCGGGACTAGCGGGGACCGGGGAGCTGTTTTTT. Amino acids: CASSLPGLAGTGELFF.

The chain has TRBV5-4 and TRBJ2-2; D is perhaps TRBD2 (6 bases). The germline V gene encodes CDR1 SGHNT and CDR2 YYREEE (reference sequence). The CDR3 extends over 16 amino acids. V was clipped by 0 bases and J by 2 bases, with 11 bases between them. This chain's CDR3 is CASSLVGTSNTGELFF. The CDR3 DNA is TGTGCCAGCAGCTTGGTCGGGACTTCCAACACCGGGGAGCTGTTTTTT.

This rearrangement joins TRBV2 to TRBJ2-3, with D perhaps matching TRBD2 (7 bases). The ends were cut back, 8 bases at V and 2 bases at J, with 17 bases in the middle. CDR3 length equals 15 residues. Per the germline V gene, CDR1 is SNHLY and CDR2 is FYNNEI. CDR3 coding DNA: TGTGCCAGCTGGGGGGGCCAGCGGAACACAGATACGCAGTATTTT. Its translation is CASWGGQRNTDTQYF.

The CDR3 coding sequence is TGTGCCAGCACGAGACCTACAAGCGCGCACCCAGATACGCAGTATTTT. This sequence encodes CASTRPTSAHPDTQYF. This rearrangement joins TRBV18 to TRBJ2-3; D unresolved. Germline loops: CDR1 KGHSH, CDR2 LQKENI. The CDR3 length is 16 residues. With 8 bases removed from V and 4 bases from J, the gap between germline ends came to 22 bases.

This clone is medium-sized by share. V usage is TRBV7-9 and J usage is TRBJ2-5; 8 bases align to TRBD1. V shed 5 bases, J shed 2 bases, and the junction held 4 bases outside the gene matches. There are 14 residues in the CDR3. Germline CDR1 SEHNR, CDR2 FQNEAQ (reference sequence). The CDR3 sequence is CASSLRDRQETQYF. The DNA of the CDR3 is TGTGCCAGCAGCCTCCGGGACAGGCAAGAGACCCAGTACTTC.

The chain uses TRBV5-1 and TRBJ1-2; 11 bases fit TRBD1. CDR1 is SGHRS and CDR2 is YFSETQ in the germline V gene. The trim removed 2 bases at V and 10 bases at J, leaving 4 bases unmatched. The CDR3 extends over 13 amino acids. CDR3 sequence: CASSLRTGGDYTF. The DNA of the CDR3 is TGCGCCAGCAGCTTACGGACAGGGGGCGACTACACCTTC.

V and J are TRBV7-6 and TRBJ2-3; maybe TRBD1 (5 bases). The CDR3 runs to 16 residues. V shed 5 bases and J shed 8 bases, with 23 bases lying between them. The V gene's germline CDR1 is SGHVS and CDR2 FNYEAQ. CDR3 loop: CASSQLTGRAWGTQYF. CDR3 nucleotide sequence: TGTGCCAGCAGCCAACTCACGGGCAGGGCGTGGGGTACGCAGTATTTT.

J is TRBJ1-5 and V is TRBV24-1; TRBD1 is a possible D gene (6 bases). V was cut by 6 bases and J by 0 bases, with 8 bases left in between. This CDR3 comprises 14 residues. CDR1 is KGHDR, CDR2 SFDVKD, per germline. The CDR3 DNA reads TGTGCCACCAGTACAGGGCCTAGCAATCAGCCCCAGCATTTT. Protein: CATSTGPSNQPQHF.